This T cell receptor beta chain was identified during a study of early T cells in non-severe SARS-CoV-2 infection. The overall study: Unpaired chains resulted from sequencing bulk RNA of unsorted whole blood.

This clonotype has only a few counts. Unique molecular identifier tags were affixed to discrete cDNA molecules. TCRdb passed the 5' RACE reads through MiXCR, listing each CDR3 protein once. Of around 76,000 distinct CDR3 sequences in the sample, around 13% were seen once. Germline values: CDR1 LGHDT, CDR2 YNNKEL (reference sequence). V gave up 3 bases and J gave up 7 bases, with 13 bases separating them. The length of the CDR3 is 14 residues. Sequenced material: whole blood, taken at baseline. The chain links TRBV3-1 to TRBJ2-1, with D perhaps matching TRBD2 (5 bases). This sequence was found in an adult who was a healthcare worker with PCR-confirmed SARS-CoV-2 infection or an uninfected control (not recorded which). The CDR3 here is CASSHEIALNEQFF. The CDR3 nucleotides read TGTGCCAGCAGCCATGAGATAGCGCTAAATGAGCAGTTCTTC.